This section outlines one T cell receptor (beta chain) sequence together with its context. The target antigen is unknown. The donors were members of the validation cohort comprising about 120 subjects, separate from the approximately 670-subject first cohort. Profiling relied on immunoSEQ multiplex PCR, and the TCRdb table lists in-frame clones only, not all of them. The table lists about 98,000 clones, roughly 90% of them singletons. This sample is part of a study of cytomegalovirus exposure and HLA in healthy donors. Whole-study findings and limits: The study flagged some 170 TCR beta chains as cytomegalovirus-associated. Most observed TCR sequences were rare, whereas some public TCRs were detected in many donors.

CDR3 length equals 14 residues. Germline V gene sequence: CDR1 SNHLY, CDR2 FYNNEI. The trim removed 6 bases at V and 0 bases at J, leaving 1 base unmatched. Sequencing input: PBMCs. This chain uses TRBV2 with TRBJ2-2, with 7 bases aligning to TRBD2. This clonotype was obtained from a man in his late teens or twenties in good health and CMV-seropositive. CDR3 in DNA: TGTGCCAGCAGGCGGGAGTCGAACACCGGGGAGCTGTTTTTT. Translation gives CASRRESNTGELFF.